This T cell receptor beta chain was found in a study of technical replicates of blood from several donors. Only in-frame clones appear in the TCRdb table, and some are missing; sequencing was by immunoSEQ multiplex PCR. Here the sample spans 65,000 to 90,000 clones, roughly 93% being singletons. Germline CDR1 is SGHNT and CDR2 is YYREEE (reference sequence). This CDR3 is built from 16 residues. The receptor was isolated from a human donor in good health. J is TRBJ2-6 and V is TRBV5-4; a possible D gene is TRBD2 (5 bases). Sequencing was done on a sample of T cells isolated from PBMCs. In DNA form, the CDR3 reads TGTGTGTGCGGGCAAGGCACAAACACTGGGGCCAACGTCCTGACTTTC. It specifies CVCGQGTNTGANVLTF.